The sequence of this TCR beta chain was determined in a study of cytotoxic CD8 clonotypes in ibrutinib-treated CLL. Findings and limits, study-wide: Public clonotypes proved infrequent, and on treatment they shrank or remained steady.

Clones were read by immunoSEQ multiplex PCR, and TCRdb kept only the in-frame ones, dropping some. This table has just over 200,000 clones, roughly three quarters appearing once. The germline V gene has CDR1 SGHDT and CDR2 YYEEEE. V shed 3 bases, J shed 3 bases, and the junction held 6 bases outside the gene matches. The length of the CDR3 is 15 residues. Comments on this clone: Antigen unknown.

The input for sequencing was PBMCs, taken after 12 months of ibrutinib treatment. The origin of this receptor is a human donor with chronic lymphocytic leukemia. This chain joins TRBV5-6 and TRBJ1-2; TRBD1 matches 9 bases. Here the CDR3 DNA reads TGTGCCAGCAGCTCCCTGGACAGGGGATACTATGGCTACACCTTC. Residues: CASSSLDRGYYGYTF.